This TCR beta chain was found in a study of blood T cells in healthy people across ages. The study's findings and limits: Age advanced and TCR beta diversity per million T cells fell, roughly linearly.

With respect to this clonotype: The antigen is undetermined.

The CDR3 has 15 amino acids. V was pared by 5 bases and J by 4 bases, with 15 bases between. Germline V gene lookup returns CDR1 LNHDA and CDR2 SQIVND (reference sequence). Combining a sample-barcoded 5' primer with a J-beta primer mix, a second PCR ran for about 6 to 12 cycles. In TCRdb, the 5' RACE reads were re-called with MiXCR into one record per CDR3 protein. The sample includes about 640,000 distinct CDR3 sequences, roughly 58% of them seen just once. The study drew donors from healthy Caucasian individuals in Russia aged roughly 6 to 90. Every sample had a minimum of 6.5 million PBMCs isolated. Extractions gave at least 5.5 micrograms of total RNA per sample.

The sequencing sample was made of blood. The gene calls are TRBV19 and TRBJ2-1; TRBD2 is a possible D gene (6 bases). This clonotype was obtained from a man in his sixties in good health. The CDR3 coding sequence is TGTGCCAGTAGTTTTGAGTCGGGGAGGTACAATGAGCAGTTCTTC. This gives the protein CASSFESGRYNEQFF.